This is a list of T cell receptor beta chains from one sample in a study of radiation and T cells in renal cell carcinoma. Repertoires were generated with immunoSEQ multiplex PCR, while TCRdb's copy carries only in-frame clones and drops some. This repertoire shows approximately 100,000 clones, 86% found once; its top ten account for approximately 8%. The starting material was blood, obtained from a patient whose treatment included radiotherapy and nephrectomy. These receptors all come from a man aged 50 or older with renal cell carcinoma. Each CDR3 is given with its conserved first and last residue. A D gene is named only where the DNA matches it firmly. Rows give clone size only sometimes, using once, few, many, or a class for an expanded clone.

length: 14
size: .
D: .
V: TRBV30
J: TRBJ2-3
CDR3: CAWSVLGFTDTQYF
DNA: TGTGCCTGGAGTGTACTGGGGTTCACAGATACGCAGTATTTT

length: 13
size: .
D: .
V: TRBV12-5
J: TRBJ1-4
CDR3: CASGLGGNEKLFF
DNA: TGTGCTAGTGGTTTGGGAGGAAATGAAAAACTGTTTTTT

length: 13
size: .
D: .
V: TRBV6-5
J: TRBJ2-7
CDR3: CASNKIGQYEQYF
DNA: TGTGCCAGCAACAAAATTGGACAATACGAGCAGTACTTC

length: 11
size: .
D: .
V: TRBV6-6
J: TRBJ2-7
CDR3: CASSIVHEQYF
DNA: TGTGCCAGCAGTATTGTCCACGAGCAGTACTTC

length: 15
size: .
D: TRBD1
V: TRBV5-6
J: TRBJ2-2
CDR3: CASSPPGTATGELFF
DNA: TGTGCCAGCAGCCCTCCCGGGACAGCGACCGGGGAGCTGTTTTTT

length: 14
size: .
D: .
V: TRBV2
J: TRBJ2-5
CDR3: CASSESEARETQYF
DNA: TGTGCCAGCAGCGAATCGGAAGCGAGAGAGACCCAGTACTTC

length: 14
size: .
D: .
V: TRBV6-5
J: TRBJ2-7
CDR3: CASSYSEGSYEQYF
DNA: TGTGCCAGCAGTTACTCGGAGGGGTCCTACGAGCAGTACTTC

length: 16
size: .
D: .
V: TRBV9
J: TRBJ2-3
CDR3: CASSVGPSTVTGTQYF
DNA: TGTGCCAGCAGCGTAGGCCCCTCGACGGTGACGGGTACGCAGTATTTT

length: 16
size: .
D: TRBD1
V: TRBV29-1
J: TRBJ2-3
CDR3: CSVEDRGGQGVDTQYF
DNA: TGCAGCGTTGAAGATCGGGGTGGGCAGGGGGTAGATACGCAGTATTTT

length: 13
size: .
D: .
V: TRBV16
J: TRBJ2-3
CDR3: CASSQRSTDTQYF
DNA: TGTGCCAGCAGCCAAAGAAGCACAGATACGCAGTATTTT

length: 17
size: .
D: .
V: TRBV21-1
J: TRBJ1-6
CDR3: CASSKASGSSYNSPLHF
DNA: TGTGCCAGCAGCAAAGCGTCGGGGAGCTCCTATAATTCACCCCTCCACTTT

length: 15
size: .
D: TRBD2
V: TRBV30
J: TRBJ2-3
CDR3: CAWSPRGVSTDTQYF
DNA: TGTGCCTGGAGTCCGCGGGGGGTTAGCACAGATACGCAGTATTTT

length: 14
size: .
D: TRBD1
V: TRBV2
J: TRBJ2-3
CDR3: CASSDGTGIDTQYF
DNA: TGTGCCAGCAGTGACGGGACAGGTATAGATACGCAGTATTTT

length: 13
size: once
D: .
V: TRBV2
J: TRBJ1-4
CDR3: CASRRTVNEKLFF
DNA: TGTGCCAGCAGGAGGACAGTTAATGAAAAACTGTTTTTT

length: 14
size: .
D: TRBD1
V: TRBV25-1
J: TRBJ2-2
CDR3: CASSESGGTGELFF
DNA: TGTGCCAGCAGTGAGTCAGGGGGTACCGGGGAGCTGTTTTTT

length: 16
size: .
D: .
V: TRBV18
J: TRBJ2-2
CDR3: CASSPNDPANTGELFF
DNA: TGTGCCAGCTCACCAAACGACCCAGCGAACACCGGGGAGCTGTTTTTT

length: 20
size: .
D: .
V: TRBV29-1
J: TRBJ2-1
CDR3: CSVEDSFSGKKGSPYNEQFF
DNA: TGCAGCGTTGAAGATTCTTTTTCGGGCAAAAAGGGATCCCCCTACAATGAGCAGTTCTTC

length: 15
size: .
D: TRBD2
V: TRBV10-3
J: TRBJ2-3
CDR3: CAITRTSGVSDTQYF
DNA: TGTGCCATCACCCGGACTAGCGGGGTGTCAGATACGCAGTATTTT

length: 15
size: .
D: TRBD1
V: TRBV2
J: TRBJ1-6
CDR3: CASSETGGNNSPLHF
DNA: TGTGCCAGCAGTGAGACAGGGGGCAATAATTCACCCCTCCACTTT

length: 15
size: .
D: .
V: TRBV19
J: TRBJ2-7
CDR3: CASSISGEIVYEQYF
DNA: TGTGCCAGTAGTATCTCAGGAGAGATCGTCTACGAGCAGTACTTC

length: 14
size: .
D: .
V: TRBV27
J: TRBJ1-2
CDR3: CASRRSGANYGYTF
DNA: TGTGCCAGCAGGCGGTCAGGGGCGAACTATGGCTACACCTTC

length: 14
size: few
D: .
V: TRBV2
J: TRBJ2-5
CDR3: CASSEYRGGGTQYF
DNA: TGTGCCAGCAGTGAATATAGGGGAGGAGGGACCCAGTACTTC

length: 14
size: .
D: TRBD1
V: TRBV15
J: TRBJ2-5
CDR3: CATRRDRGGETQYF
DNA: TGTGCCACCAGAAGGGACAGGGGAGGGGAGACCCAGTACTTC

length: 14
size: .
D: TRBD1
V: TRBV5-4
J: TRBJ1-5
CDR3: CASSFEGAGQPQHF
DNA: TGTGCCAGCAGCTTCGAGGGGGCGGGTCAGCCCCAGCATTTT